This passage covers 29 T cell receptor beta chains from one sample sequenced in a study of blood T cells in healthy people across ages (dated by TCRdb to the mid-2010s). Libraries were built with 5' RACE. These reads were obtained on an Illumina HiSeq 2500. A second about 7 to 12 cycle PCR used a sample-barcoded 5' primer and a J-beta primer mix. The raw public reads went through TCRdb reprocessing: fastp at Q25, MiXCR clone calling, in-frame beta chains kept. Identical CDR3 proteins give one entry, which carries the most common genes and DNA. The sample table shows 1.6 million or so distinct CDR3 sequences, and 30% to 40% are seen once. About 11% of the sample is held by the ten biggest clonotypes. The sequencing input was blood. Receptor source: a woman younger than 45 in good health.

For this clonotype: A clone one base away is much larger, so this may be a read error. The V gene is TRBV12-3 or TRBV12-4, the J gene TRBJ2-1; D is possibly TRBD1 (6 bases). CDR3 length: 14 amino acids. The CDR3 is CASSPTTGNNVQFF. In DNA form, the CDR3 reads TGTGCCAGCAGCCCAACCACAGGGAACAATGTGCAGTTCTTC.

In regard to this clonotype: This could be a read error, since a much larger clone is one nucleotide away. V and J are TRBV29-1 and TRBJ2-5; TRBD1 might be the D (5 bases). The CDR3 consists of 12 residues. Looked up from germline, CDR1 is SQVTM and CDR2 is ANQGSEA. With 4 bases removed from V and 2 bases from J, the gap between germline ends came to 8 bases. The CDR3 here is CSVGRTQETQYF. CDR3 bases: TGCAGCGTTGGGCGGACACAAGAGACCCAGTACTTC.

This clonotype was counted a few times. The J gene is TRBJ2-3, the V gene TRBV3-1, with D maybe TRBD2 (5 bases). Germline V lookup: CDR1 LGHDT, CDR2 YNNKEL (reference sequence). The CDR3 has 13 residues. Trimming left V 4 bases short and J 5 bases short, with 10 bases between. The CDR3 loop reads CASSPVEGDTQYF. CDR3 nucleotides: TGTGCCAGCAGCCCCGTCGAGGGAGATACGCAGTATTTT.

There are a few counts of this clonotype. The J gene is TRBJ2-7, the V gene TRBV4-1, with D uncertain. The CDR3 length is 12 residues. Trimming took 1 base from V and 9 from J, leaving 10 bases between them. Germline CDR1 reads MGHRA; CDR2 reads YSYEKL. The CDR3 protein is CASSQVGTRQYF. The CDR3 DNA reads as TGCGCCAGCAGCCAAGTTGGCACAAGGCAGTACTTC.

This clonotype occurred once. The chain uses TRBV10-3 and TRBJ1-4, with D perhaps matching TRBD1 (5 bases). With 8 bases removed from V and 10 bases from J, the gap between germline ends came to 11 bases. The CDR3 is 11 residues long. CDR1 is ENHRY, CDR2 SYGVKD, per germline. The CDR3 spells CAIGGGGKLFF. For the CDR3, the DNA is TGTGCCATCGGCGGGGGTGGAAAACTGTTTTTT.

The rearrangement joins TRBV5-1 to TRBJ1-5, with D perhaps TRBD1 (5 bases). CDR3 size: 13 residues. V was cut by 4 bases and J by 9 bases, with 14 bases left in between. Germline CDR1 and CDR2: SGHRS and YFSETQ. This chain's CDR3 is CASSVNRLWPQHF. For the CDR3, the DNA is TGCGCCAGCAGCGTAAACAGGCTATGGCCCCAGCATTTT.

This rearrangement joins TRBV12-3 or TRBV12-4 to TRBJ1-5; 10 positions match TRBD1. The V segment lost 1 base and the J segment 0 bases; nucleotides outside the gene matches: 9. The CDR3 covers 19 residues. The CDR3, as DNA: TGTGCCAGCAGTTTAGAGACCGGGACAGGGGAATATAGCAATCAGCCCCAGCATTTT. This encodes CASSLETGTGEYSNQPQHF.

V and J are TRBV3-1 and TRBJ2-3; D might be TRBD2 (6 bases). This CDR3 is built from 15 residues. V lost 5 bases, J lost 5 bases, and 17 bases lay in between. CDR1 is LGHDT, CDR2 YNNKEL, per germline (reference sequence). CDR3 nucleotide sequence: TGTGCCAGCAGCGTGACTAGTTTCGTCGGAGATACGCAGTATTTT. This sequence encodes CASSVTSFVGDTQYF.

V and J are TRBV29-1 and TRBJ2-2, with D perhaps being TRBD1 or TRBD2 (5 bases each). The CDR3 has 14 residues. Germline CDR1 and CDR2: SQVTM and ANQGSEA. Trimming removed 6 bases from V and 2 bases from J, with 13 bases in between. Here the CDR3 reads CSVTGTLNTGELFF. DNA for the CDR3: TGCAGCGTAACCGGGACGCTAAACACCGGGGAGCTGTTTTTT.

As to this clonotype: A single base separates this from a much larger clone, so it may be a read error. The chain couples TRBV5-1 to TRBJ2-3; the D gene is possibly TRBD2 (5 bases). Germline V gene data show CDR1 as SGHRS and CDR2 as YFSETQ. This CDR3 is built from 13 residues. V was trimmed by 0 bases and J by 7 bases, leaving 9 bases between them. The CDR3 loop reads CASSLAGMNTQYF. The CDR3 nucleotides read TGCGCCAGCAGCTTGGCGGGAATGAATACGCAGTATTTT. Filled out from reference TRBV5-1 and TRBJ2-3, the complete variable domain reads KAGVTQTPRYLIKTRGQQVTLSCSPISGHRSVSWYQQTPGQGLQFLFEYFSETQRNKGNFPGRFSGRQFSNSRSEMNVSTLELGDSALYLCASSLAGMNTQYFGPGTRLTVL.

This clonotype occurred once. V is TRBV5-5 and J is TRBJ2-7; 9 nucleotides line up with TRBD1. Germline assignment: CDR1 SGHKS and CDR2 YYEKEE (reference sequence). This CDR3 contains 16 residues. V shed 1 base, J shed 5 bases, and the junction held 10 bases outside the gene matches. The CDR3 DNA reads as TGTGCCAGCAGCTTGATTACAGGGGGCCGTATCAACGAGCAGTACTTC. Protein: CASSLITGGRINEQYF.

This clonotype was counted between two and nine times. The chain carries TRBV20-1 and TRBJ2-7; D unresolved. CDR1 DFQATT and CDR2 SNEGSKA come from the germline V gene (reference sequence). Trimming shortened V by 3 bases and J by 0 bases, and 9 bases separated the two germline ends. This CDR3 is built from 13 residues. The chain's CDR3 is CSASTPSSYEQYF. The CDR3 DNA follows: TGCAGTGCTAGCACCCCGTCCTCCTACGAGCAGTACTTC.

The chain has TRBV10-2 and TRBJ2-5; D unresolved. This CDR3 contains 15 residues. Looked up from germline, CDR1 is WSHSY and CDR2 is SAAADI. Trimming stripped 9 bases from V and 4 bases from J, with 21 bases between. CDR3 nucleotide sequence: TGCGCCAGTCGAGAGAGGTTTAGGAGCCTAGAGACCCAGTACTTC. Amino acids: CASRERFRSLETQYF.

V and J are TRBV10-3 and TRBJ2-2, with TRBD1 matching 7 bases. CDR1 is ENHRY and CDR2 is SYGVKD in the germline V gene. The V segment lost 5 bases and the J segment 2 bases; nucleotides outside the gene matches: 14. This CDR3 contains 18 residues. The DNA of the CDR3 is TGTGCCATCAGTCCCCGGACAGGAAGAGATACTAACACCGGGGAGCTGTTTTTT. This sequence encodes CAISPRTGRDTNTGELFF.

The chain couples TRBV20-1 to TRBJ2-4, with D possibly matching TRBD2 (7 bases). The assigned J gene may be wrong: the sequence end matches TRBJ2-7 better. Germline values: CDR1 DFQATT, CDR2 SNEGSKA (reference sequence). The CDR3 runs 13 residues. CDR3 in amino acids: CSAVGGAGNEQYF. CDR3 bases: TGCAGTGCTGTGGGGGGGGCAGGAAACGAGCAGTACTTC.

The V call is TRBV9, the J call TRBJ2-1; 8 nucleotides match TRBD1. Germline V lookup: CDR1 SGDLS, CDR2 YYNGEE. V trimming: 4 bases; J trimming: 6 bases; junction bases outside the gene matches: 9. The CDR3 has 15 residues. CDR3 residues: CASSLYMDRVNEQFF. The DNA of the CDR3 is TGTGCCAGCAGCTTATACATGGACAGGGTCAATGAGCAGTTCTTC. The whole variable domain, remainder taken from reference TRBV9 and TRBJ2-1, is DSGVTQTPKHLITATGQRVTLRCSPRSGDLSVYWYQQSLDQGLQFLIQYYNGEERAKGNILERFSAQQFPDLHSELNLSSLELGDSALYFCASSLYMDRVNEQFFGPGTRLTVL.

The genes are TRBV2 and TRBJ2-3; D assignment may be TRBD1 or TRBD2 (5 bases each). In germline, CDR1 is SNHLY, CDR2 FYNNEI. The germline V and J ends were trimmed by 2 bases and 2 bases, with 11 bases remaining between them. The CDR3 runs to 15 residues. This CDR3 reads CASSEYEGPTDTQYF. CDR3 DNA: TGTGCCAGCAGTGAATATGAGGGACCCACAGATACGCAGTATTTT.

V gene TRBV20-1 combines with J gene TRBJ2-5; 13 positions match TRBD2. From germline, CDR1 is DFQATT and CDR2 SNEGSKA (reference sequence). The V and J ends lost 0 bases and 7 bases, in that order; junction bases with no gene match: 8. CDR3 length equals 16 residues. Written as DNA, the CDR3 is TGCAGTGCTAGAGAACTAGCGGGAGGGCCAGGTGTGACCCAGTACTTC. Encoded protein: CSARELAGGPGVTQYF.

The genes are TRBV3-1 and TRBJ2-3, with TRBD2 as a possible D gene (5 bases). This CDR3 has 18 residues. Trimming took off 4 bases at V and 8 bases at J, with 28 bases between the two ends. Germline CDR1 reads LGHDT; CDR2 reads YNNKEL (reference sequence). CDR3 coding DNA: TGTGCCAGCAGCCGAGAACGCGGGCAGCGGACCGTGGCGGGTACGCAGTATTTT. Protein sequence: CASSRERGQRTVAGTQYF.

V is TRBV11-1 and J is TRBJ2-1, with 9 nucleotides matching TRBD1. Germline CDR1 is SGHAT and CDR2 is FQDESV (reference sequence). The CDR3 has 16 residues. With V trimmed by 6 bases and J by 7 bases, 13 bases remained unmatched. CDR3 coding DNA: TGTGCCAGCAGGCCTGACAGGGGGGGACTATTGAATGAGCAGTTCTTC. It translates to CASRPDRGGLLNEQFF.

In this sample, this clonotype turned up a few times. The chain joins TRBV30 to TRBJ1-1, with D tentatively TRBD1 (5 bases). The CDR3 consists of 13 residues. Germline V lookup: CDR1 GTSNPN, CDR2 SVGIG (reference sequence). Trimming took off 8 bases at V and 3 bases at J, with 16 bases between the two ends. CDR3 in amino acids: CARQTARDTEAFF. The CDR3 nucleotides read TGTGCCCGTCAGACCGCCAGGGACACTGAAGCTTTCTTT. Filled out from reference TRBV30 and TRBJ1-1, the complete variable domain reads SQTIHQWPATLVQPVGSPLSLECTVEGTSNPNLYWYRQAAGRGLQLLFYSVGIGQISSEVPQNLSASRPQDRQFILSSKKLLLSDSGFYLCARQTARDTEAFFGQGTRLTVV.

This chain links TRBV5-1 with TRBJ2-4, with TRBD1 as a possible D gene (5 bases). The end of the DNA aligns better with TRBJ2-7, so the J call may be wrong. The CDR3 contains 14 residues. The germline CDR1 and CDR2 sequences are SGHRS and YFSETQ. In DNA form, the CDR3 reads TGCGCCAGCAGCTGGGAAGGGGTCACCTACGAGCAGTACTTC. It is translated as CASSWEGVTYEQYF.

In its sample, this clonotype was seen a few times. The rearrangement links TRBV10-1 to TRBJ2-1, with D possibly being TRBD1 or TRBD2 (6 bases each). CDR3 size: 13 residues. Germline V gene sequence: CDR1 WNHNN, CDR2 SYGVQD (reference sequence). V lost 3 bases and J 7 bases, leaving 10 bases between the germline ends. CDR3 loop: CASSEGGGNEQFF. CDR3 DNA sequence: TGCGCCAGCAGTGAAGGAGGGGGAAATGAGCAGTTCTTC.

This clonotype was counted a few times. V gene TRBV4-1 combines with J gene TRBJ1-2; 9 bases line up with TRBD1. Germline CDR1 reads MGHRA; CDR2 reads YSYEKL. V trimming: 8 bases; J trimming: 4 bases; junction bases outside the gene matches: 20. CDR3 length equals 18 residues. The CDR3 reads CASGRPGQGKGSGYGYTF. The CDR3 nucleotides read TGCGCCAGCGGACGCCCCGGACAGGGGAAGGGGTCTGGCTATGGCTACACCTTC.

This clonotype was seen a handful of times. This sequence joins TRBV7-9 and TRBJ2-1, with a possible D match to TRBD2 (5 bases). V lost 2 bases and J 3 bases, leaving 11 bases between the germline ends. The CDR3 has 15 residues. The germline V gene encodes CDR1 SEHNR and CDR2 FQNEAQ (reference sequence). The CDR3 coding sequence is TGTGCCAGCAGCTTATCGGACTCGAACTACAATGAGCAGTTCTTC. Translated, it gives CASSLSDSNYNEQFF.

The CDR3 region is CASRPKRPTGDNQPQHF. The CDR3 coding sequence is TGTGCCAGCAGACCCAAAAGGCCGACAGGGGACAATCAGCCCCAGCATTTT. This chain uses TRBV6-1 with TRBJ1-5; 8 bases are a match to TRBD1. Trimming at V came to 6 bases and at J to 3 bases, leaving 13 bases not matched to a gene. The germline V gene has CDR1 MNHNS and CDR2 SASEGT. The CDR3 runs 17 residues.

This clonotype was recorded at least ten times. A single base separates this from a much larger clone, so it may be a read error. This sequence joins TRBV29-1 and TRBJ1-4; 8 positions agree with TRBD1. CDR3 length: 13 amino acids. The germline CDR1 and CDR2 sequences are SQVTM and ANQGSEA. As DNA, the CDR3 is TGCAGCGCCTCGACAGGGGCTAATGAAAAACGGTTTTTT. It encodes CSASTGANEKRFF.

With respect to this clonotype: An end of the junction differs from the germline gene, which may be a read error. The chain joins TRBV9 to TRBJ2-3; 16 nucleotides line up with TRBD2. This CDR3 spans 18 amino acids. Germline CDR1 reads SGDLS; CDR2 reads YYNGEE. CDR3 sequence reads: CAGSVGGLAGGPSDTQYF. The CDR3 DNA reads TGTGCCGGCAGCGTAGGGGGACTAGCGGGAGGGCCCTCAGATACGCAGTATTTT.

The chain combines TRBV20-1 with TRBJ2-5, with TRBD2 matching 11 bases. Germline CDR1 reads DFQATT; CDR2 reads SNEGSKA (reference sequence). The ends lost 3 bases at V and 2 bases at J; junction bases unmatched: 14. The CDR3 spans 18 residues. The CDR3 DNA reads TGCAGTGCTAGGACGGGGCAGGGACTAGCGGTTTTACAAGAGACCCAGTACTTC. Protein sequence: CSARTGQGLAVLQETQYF.